Listed below are T cell receptor beta chains from one sample, sequenced in a study of shared T cell receptors in the human thymus. The table came from immunoSEQ multiplex PCR; TCRdb's copy has only in-frame clones and leaves some out. The sample consists of over 65,000 clones, 90% to 95% of them appearing once. Sequenced material: thymocytes. The receptors derive from a human donor. The CDR3 runs from the conserved cysteine through the conserved F or W. The D gene is left open where the match is weak. Clone size is not always given. Where it is, it says once, few, many or a class for expanded clones.

TRBV7-9	-	-	TRBJ2-3	TGTGCCAGCACCCTCCTGGACGGAATCGACACAGATACGCAGTATTTT	CASTLLDGIDTDTQYF
TRBV6-6	-	-	TRBJ1-1	TGTGCCAGCCGACAGACGAACACTGAAGCTTTCTTT	CASRQTNTEAFF
TRBV11-2	-	once	TRBJ2-7	TGTGCCAGCAGCTCCCACGAAGGCGGGGAACGTTCCTCCTACGAGCAGTACTTC	CASSSHEGGERSSYEQYF
TRBV6-1	-	-	TRBJ1-6	TGTGCCAGCAGTGAAGTTTGGAATAATTCACCCCTCCACTTT	CASSEVWNNSPLHF
TRBV7-2	TRBD2	-	TRBJ2-3	TGTGCCAGCAGCTACCGTACGACTAGCGGGTTCACAGATACGCAGTATTTT	CASSYRTTSGFTDTQYF
TRBV6-1	TRBD1	-	TRBJ2-2	TGTGCCAGCAGTGTAAAGGGGCCAGGGGGAACCGGGGAGCTGTTTTTT	CASSVKGPGGTGELFF
TRBV5-1	-	-	TRBJ2-7	TGCGCCAGCAGCGGTTACATACGCTCCTACGAGCAGTACTTC	CASSGYIRSYEQYF
TRBV7-2	-	-	TRBJ1-6	TGTGCCAGCAGCCAGACGGATTATAATTCACCCCTCCACTTT	CASSQTDYNSPLHF
TRBV6-8	-	-	TRBJ1-1	TGTGCCAGCAGAACGGAAAGTCGGGAGATTGAAGCTTTCTTT	CASRTESREIEAFF
TRBV4-3	TRBD1	-	TRBJ2-7	TGCGCCAGCAGCCGAGAGGGTCAGGGGGCGTGCGAGCAGTACTTC	CASSREGQGACEQYF
TRBV11-2	TRBD1	once	TRBJ1-1	TGTGCCAGCAGCTTAGGGCAGGGGGCTCTGAACACTGAAGCTTTCTTT	CASSLGQGALNTEAFF
TRBV6-7	-	once	TRBJ1-5	TGTGCCAGCAGTTACGATAGGGGAGGCAATCAGCCCCAGCATTTT	CASSYDRGGNQPQHF
TRBV7-2	-	-	TRBJ2-7	TGTGCCAGCAGCTTAGCCGGAACAGGCATTACCTACGAGCAGTACTTC	CASSLAGTGITYEQYF
TRBV5-5	-	-	TRBJ2-7	TGTGCCAGCAGCTTCTACACCGGGGCCCACGAGCAGTACTTC	CASSFYTGAHEQYF
TRBV12-5	-	-	TRBJ2-5	TGTGCTAGTGGTTTGGGACAGAGGATGGGGGAGACCCAGTACTTC	CASGLGQRMGETQYF
TRBV28	-	-	TRBJ1-2	TGTGCCAGCAGTTTTGTGGATTTGATTAACCTAACGGGGGCGCTTGGTCATGGCTACACCTTC	CASSFVDLINLTGALGHGYTF
TRBV5-8	-	-	TRBJ2-5	TGTGCCAGCAGCTTGGCCAAGATAATGAGGGTGGGAGAGACCCAGTACTTC	CASSLAKIMRVGETQYF
TRBV7-2	-	-	TRBJ1-2	TGTGCCAGCAGCCCAGGCCCTTATGGGAACTATGGCTACACCTTC	CASSPGPYGNYGYTF
TRBV7-9	-	-	TRBJ1-1	TGTGCCAGCAGCCCGGTGGGGGAGCGCAACACTGAAGCTTTCTTT	CASSPVGERNTEAFF
TRBV5-1	TRBD2	-	TRBJ2-1	TGCGCCAGCAGCTTAGTCGGGACTAGCGGATACAATGAGCAGTTCTTC	CASSLVGTSGYNEQFF
TRBV4-1	-	-	TRBJ2-2	TGCGCCAGCAGCCAAGATTCAGCGGCTCCTTACTCATTGACCGGGGAGCTGTTTTTT	CASSQDSAAPYSLTGELFF
TRBV7-3	TRBD2	-	TRBJ2-3	TGTGCCAGCAGCGAACAAGGGGGGACTAGGAGAAATACGCAGTATTTT	CASSEQGGTRRNTQYF